This entry features one TCR beta chain sequence. These data originate in a study of blood T cell repertoires in COVID-19. Study-wide background: T cells, B-cell-depleted T cells, or PBMCs provided the cDNA or gDNA that served as material.

Trimming took 0 bases from V and 3 from J, leaving 15 bases between them. The CDR3 contains 16 residues. Germline CDR1 is LGHNA and CDR2 is YSLEER. Participant reports of clinical history set cohort assignment. In the authors' methods: It was from reference gene primer amplification that nucleated cell counts were estimated. This table comes from immunoSEQ multiplex PCR, and its TCRdb copy is limited to in-frame clones, with some not included. D and trimming come from the DNA, and the V and J calls and clone size come from that table. The repertoire consists of 350,000 to 450,000 clones, with roughly 90% occurring once and the leading ten covering approximately 1.3%.

The specimen was PBMCs or T cells enriched from blood (not recorded which). The sequence came from a woman aged 18-30 years who had been exposed to COVID-19. The genes are TRBV4-3 and TRBJ2-7, with D possibly TRBD1 on 6 matching bases. The CDR3 nucleotides are TGCGCCAGCAGCCAAGATGGCGGACAGTCCTTCTACGAGCAGTACTTC. It is translated as CASSQDGGQSFYEQYF.